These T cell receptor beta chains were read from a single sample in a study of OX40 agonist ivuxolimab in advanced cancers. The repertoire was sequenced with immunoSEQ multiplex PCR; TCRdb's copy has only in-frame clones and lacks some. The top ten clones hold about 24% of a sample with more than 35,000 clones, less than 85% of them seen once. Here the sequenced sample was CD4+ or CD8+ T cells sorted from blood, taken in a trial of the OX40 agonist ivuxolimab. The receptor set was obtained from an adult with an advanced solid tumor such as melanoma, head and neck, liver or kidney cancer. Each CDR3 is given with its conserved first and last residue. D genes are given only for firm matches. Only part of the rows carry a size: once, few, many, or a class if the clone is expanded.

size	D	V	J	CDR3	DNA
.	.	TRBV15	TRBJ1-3	CATRARGGNTIYF	TGTGCCACCAGGGCCCGGGGTGGAAACACCATATATTTT
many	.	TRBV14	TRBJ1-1	CASSQVTVTEAFF	TGTGCCAGCAGCCAAGTGACAGTCACTGAAGCTTTCTTT
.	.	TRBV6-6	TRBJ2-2	CASTRRQRIGELFF	TGTGCCAGCACCCGGCGCCAGCGGATCGGGGAGCTGTTTTTT
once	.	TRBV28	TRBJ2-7	CASRIGGTRTSGEQYF	TGTGCCAGCAGGATAGGCGGGACCCGAACCTCCGGCGAGCAGTACTTC
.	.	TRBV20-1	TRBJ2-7	CSASDNYEQYF	TGCAGTGCTAGCGATAACTACGAGCAGTACTTC
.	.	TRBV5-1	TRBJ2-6	CASSLDSGANVLTF	TGCGCCAGCAGCTTGGATTCTGGGGCCAACGTCCTGACTTTC
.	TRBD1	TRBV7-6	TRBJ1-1	CASSLGVRQGAVGTEAFF	TGTGCCAGCAGCTTAGGTGTTCGGCAGGGGGCCGTAGGTACTGAAGCTTTCTTT
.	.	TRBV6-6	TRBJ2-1	CAEGASYNEQFF	TGTGCCGAAGGAGCCTCCTACAATGAGCAGTTCTTC
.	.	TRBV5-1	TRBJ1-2	CASSLGGLDGYTF	TGCGCCAGCAGCTTGGGGGGGCTGGATGGCTACACCTTC
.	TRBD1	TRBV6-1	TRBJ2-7	CASRDTGGYYEQYF	TGTGCCAGCAGAGACACAGGGGGCTATTACGAGCAGTACTTC
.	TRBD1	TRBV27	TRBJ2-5	CASSSQGAETQYF	TGTGCCAGCAGTTCCCAGGGGGCGGAGACCCAGTACTTC
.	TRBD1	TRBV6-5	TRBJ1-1	CASSYGQGRGKTEAFF	TGTGCCAGCAGTTACGGACAGGGTCGGGGAAAGACTGAAGCTTTCTTT